The 14 T cell receptor beta chains in this list originate from one sample, sequenced in a study of blood T cell repertoires in COVID-19. Produced via immunoSEQ multiplex PCR; TCRdb's table is partial and in-frame only. The table shows about 400,000 clones, with around 86% occurring only once. Sequencing was done on a sample of peripheral blood. The receptors derive from a woman in her 30s with active or convalescent COVID-19.

V and J are TRBV10-3 and TRBJ2-7, with D perhaps matching TRBD1 (6 bases). Trimming left V 6 bases short and J 4 bases short, with 10 bases between. The CDR3 contains 12 residues. CDR1 and CDR2 (germline): ENHRY, SYGVKD. For the CDR3, the DNA is TGTGCCATCAGCCAGGGGATGTACGAGCAGTACTTC. Translating gives CAISQGMYEQYF.

This rearrangement joins TRBV29-1 to TRBJ2-7; a weak D match, TRBD1 (5 bases). Trimming took 3 bases from V and 2 from J, leaving 14 bases between them. This CDR3 comprises 14 residues. Per germline, CDR1 SQVTM and CDR2 ANQGSEA. The CDR3 protein is CSVESPGIAYEQYF. The CDR3 nucleotides read TGCAGCGTTGAGTCGCCAGGGATAGCCTACGAGCAGTACTTC.

This rearrangement joins TRBV4-1 to TRBJ1-1, with 7 bases fitting TRBD1. CDR3 length equals 13 residues. The V gene's germline CDR1 is MGHRA and CDR2 YSYEKL. The ends lost 1 base at V and 8 bases at J; junction bases unmatched: 4. This CDR3 is CASSQAEDREAFF. In nucleotides, the CDR3 is TGCGCCAGCAGCCAAGCAGAGGACAGGGAAGCTTTCTTT.

This chain connects TRBV30 to TRBJ1-6, with TRBD1 identical over 9 bases. CDR3 length: 14 amino acids. V was pared by 4 bases and J by 7 bases, with 5 bases of the junction left unmatched. The V gene's germline CDR1 is GTSNPN and CDR2 SVGIG (reference sequence). CDR3 in amino acids: CAWNNRGRNSPLHF. DNA of the CDR3: TGTGCCTGGAATAACAGGGGGCGAAATTCACCCCTCCACTTT.

This rearrangement joins TRBV6-5 to TRBJ2-1; 9 bases are shared with TRBD1. The length of the CDR3 is 14 residues. Germline loops: CDR1 MNHEY, CDR2 SVGAGI. V gave up 7 bases and J gave up 6 bases; unmatched junction bases: 7. CDR3 DNA sequence: TGTGCCAGCAAAGGGGGACAGGGATTCAATGAGCAGTTCTTC. It is translated as CASKGGQGFNEQFF.

CDR3 DNA: TGTGCCAGCAGCTTTTCGGGGGGGACCTACGAGCAGTACTTC. Translated: CASSFSGGTYEQYF. The V call is TRBV11-2, the J call TRBJ2-7; 8 bases match TRBD2. Per germline, CDR1 SGHAT and CDR2 FQNNGV. J lost 2 bases, V lost 3 bases, and 3 bases had no gene match. This CDR3 region has 14 residues.

The chain is built from TRBV10-3 and TRBJ2-3; 8 bases map to TRBD2. The CDR3 has 14 residues. Germline V lookup: CDR1 ENHRY, CDR2 SYGVKD. J lost 2 bases, V lost 7 bases, and 5 bases had no gene match. As DNA, the CDR3 is TGTGCCATCATGAATAGCGGGATCACAGATACGCAGTATTTT. This gives the protein CAIMNSGITDTQYF.

The V gene is TRBV4-1, the J gene TRBJ2-6; D unresolved. CDR1 MGHRA and CDR2 YSYEKL come from the germline V gene. Trimming took off 1 base at V and 0 bases at J, with 16 bases between the two ends. The CDR3 is 19 residues long. CDR3 amino acids: CASSQGQSFELSGANVLTF. DNA of the CDR3: TGCGCCAGCAGCCAAGGCCAAAGTTTCGAACTCTCTGGGGCCAACGTCCTGACTTTC.

The chain is built from TRBV18 and TRBJ1-1; TRBD1 matches at 8 bases. V dropped 3 bases and J dropped 3; count of bases not matched to a gene: 9. Germline CDR1 is KGHSH and CDR2 is LQKENI. The CDR3 runs to 16 residues. CDR3 loop: CASSPPGGPGHTEAFF. The CDR3 DNA follows: TGTGCCAGCTCACCTCCAGGGGGCCCAGGGCACACTGAAGCTTTCTTT.

The rearrangement uses TRBV19 and TRBJ1-5, with D unclear. V lost 4 bases, J lost 0 bases, and 16 bases lay in between. In germline, CDR1 is LNHDA, CDR2 SQIVND (reference sequence). The CDR3 runs to 17 residues. This CDR3 is CASSKNSGINSNQPQHF. Written as DNA, the CDR3 is TGTGCCAGTAGTAAGAATTCCGGGATCAATAGCAATCAGCCCCAGCATTTT.

The chain couples TRBV11-2 to TRBJ2-5, with unresolved D. V lost 2 bases to trimming and J lost 2 bases, with 12 bases between them. Germline assignment: CDR1 SGHAT and CDR2 FQNNGV. The CDR3 is made up of 15 amino acids. The CDR3 bases are TGTGCCAGCAGCTTAATCGGCAGGTCGCAAGAGACCCAGTACTTC. Amino acid sequence: CASSLIGRSQETQYF.

This clone was observed a few times. This chain links TRBV6-5 with TRBJ2-2; 10 bases match TRBD1. The germline CDR1 and CDR2 sequences are MNHEY and SVGAGI. The CDR3 totals 13 residues. Trimming took 10 bases from V and 5 from J; bases not matched to a gene: 4. The CDR3, as DNA: TGTGCCACCCGGACAGGGGGTACCGGGGAGCTGTTTTTT. Amino acids: CATRTGGTGELFF.

This chain joins TRBV6-5 and TRBJ1-2; D gene uncertain. The germline V gene has CDR1 MNHEY and CDR2 SVGAGI. V gave up 2 bases and J gave up 8 bases, with 15 bases separating them. The CDR3 is made up of 14 amino acids. The CDR3 protein is CASSYNSGIAGYTF. The CDR3 DNA reads as TGTGCCAGCAGTTACAATTCGGGGATTGCGGGCTACACCTTC.

The chain employs TRBV21-1 and TRBJ1-5. TRBV21-1 is classified as a pseudogene. The CDR3 totals 15 residues. Here the CDR3 DNA reads TGTGCCAGCACCGAACTATTTTTCGGCAATCAGCCCCAGCATTTT. Translating gives CASTELFFGNQPQHF.